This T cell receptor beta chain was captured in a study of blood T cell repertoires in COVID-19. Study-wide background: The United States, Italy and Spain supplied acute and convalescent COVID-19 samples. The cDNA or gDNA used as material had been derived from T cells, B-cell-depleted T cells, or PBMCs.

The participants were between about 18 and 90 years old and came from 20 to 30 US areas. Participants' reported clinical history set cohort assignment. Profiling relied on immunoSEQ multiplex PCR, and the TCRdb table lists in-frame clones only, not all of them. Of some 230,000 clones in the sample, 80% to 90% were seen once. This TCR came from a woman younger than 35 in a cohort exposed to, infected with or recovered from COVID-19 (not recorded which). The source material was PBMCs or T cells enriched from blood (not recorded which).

The CDR3 sequence: CAWSSIRQGGYGYTF. In nucleotides, the CDR3 is TGTGCCTGGAGCTCCATACGACAGGGCGGGTACGGCTACACCTTC. The rearrangement uses TRBV30 and TRBJ1-2; 7 nucleotides line up with TRBD1. The CDR3 has 15 residues. Germline lookup yields CDR1 GTSNPN and CDR2 SVGIG (reference sequence). V trimming: 3 bases; J trimming: 8 bases; junction bases outside the gene matches: 15.